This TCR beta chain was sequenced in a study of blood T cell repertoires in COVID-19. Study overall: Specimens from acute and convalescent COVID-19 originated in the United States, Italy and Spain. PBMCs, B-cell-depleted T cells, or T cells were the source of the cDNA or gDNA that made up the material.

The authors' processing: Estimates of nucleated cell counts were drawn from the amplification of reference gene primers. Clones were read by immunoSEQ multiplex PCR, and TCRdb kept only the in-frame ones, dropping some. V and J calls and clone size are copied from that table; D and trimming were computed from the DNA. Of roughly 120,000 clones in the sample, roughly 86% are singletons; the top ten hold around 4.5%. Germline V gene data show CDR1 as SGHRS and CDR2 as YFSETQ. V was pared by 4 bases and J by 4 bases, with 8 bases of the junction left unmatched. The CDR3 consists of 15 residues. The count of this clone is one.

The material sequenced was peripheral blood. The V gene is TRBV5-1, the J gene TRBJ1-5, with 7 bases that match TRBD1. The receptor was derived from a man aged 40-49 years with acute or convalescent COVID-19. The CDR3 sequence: CASSLVPGQNQPQHF. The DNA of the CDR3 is TGCGCCAGCAGCCTAGTACCGGGACAGAATCAGCCCCAGCATTTT.